This T cell receptor (beta chain) was recorded in a study of T cell changes during pregnancy in multiple sclerosis. Trimming left V 5 bases short and J 5 bases short, with 9 bases between. Germline CDR1 MDHEN, CDR2 SYDVKM. The CDR3 loop spans 13 amino acids. Produced via immunoSEQ multiplex PCR; TCRdb's table is partial and in-frame only. The table records some 100,000 clones, around 92% of them present only once. The sequence was obtained from a female donor with multiple sclerosis, enrolled in a pregnancy study. The chain employs TRBV28 and TRBJ2-2; no definite D call. The sample here was peripheral blood, taken before pregnancy. As DNA, the CDR3 is TGTGCCAGCAGTGTCTCCAGAACCGGGGAGCTGTTTTTT. As protein: CASSVSRTGELFF.